These T cell receptor beta chains were read from a single sample in a study of CD8+CD57+ T cells in acquired aplastic anemia. A single record per CDR3 protein comes from TCRdb applying MiXCR to the reads. Of around 140,000 distinct CDR3 sequences in the sample, less than 45% were seen once. The sample consisted of sorted CD4+, CD8+, or CD8+CD57+ T cells (not recorded which) from PBMCs. The receptors shown here come from a human donor in good health, serving as a control. CDR3s include the opening cysteine and the closing phenylalanine or tryptophan. The D gene is left open where the match is weak. Clone size appears in some rows only: once, few, many, or a class for an expanded clone.

abundance: NA
d_gene: NA
len: 14
v_gene: TRBV18
j_gene: TRBJ2-7
CDR3aa: CASWTTESSYEQYF
CDR3nt: TGTGCCAGCTGGACCACTGAGAGCTCCTACGAGCAGTACTTC

abundance: NA
d_gene: NA
len: 16
v_gene: TRBV10-3
j_gene: TRBJ1-6
CDR3aa: CASSNTGGRGNSPLHF
CDR3nt: TGTGCCAGCAGCAACACGGGGGGCCGAGGAAATTCACCCCTCCACTTT

abundance: NA
d_gene: TRBD1
len: 15
v_gene: TRBV7-9
j_gene: TRBJ2-7
CDR3aa: CASSLAAGGSYEQYF
CDR3nt: TGTGCCAGCAGCTTAGCGGCAGGGGGCAGCTACGAGCAGTACTTC

abundance: NA
d_gene: TRBD1
len: 17
v_gene: TRBV10-3
j_gene: TRBJ2-3
CDR3aa: CAIEGQGPSGAIDTQYF
CDR3nt: TGTGCCATCGAGGGACAGGGTCCTTCTGGGGCTATTGATACGCAGTATTTT

abundance: few
d_gene: NA
len: 11
v_gene: TRBV7-9
j_gene: TRBJ2-5
CDR3aa: CASSPGGSQYF
CDR3nt: TGTGCCAGCAGCCCAGGAGGGTCCCAGTACTTC

abundance: NA
d_gene: NA
len: 13
v_gene: TRBV25-1
j_gene: TRBJ2-7
CDR3aa: CASSPDSSYEQYF
CDR3nt: TGTGCCAGCAGCCCCGACAGCTCCTACGAGCAGTACTTC

abundance: NA
d_gene: NA
len: 13
v_gene: TRBV24-1
j_gene: TRBJ2-5
CDR3aa: CATSDPLDEDQYF
CDR3nt: TGTGCCACCAGTGATCCACTCGATGAGGACCAGTACTTC

abundance: many
d_gene: TRBD1
len: 16
v_gene: TRBV7-8
j_gene: TRBJ2-7
CDR3aa: CASSLVGGVTTYEQYF
CDR3nt: TGTGCCAGCAGCTTAGTAGGGGGCGTGACCACCTACGAGCAGTACTTC

abundance: many
d_gene: TRBD1
len: 16
v_gene: TRBV6-1
j_gene: TRBJ1-2
CDR3aa: CASSEESGGSGYGYTF
CDR3nt: TGTGCCAGCAGTGAGGAATCAGGGGGAAGTGGCTATGGCTACACCTTC

abundance: many
d_gene: TRBD2
len: 15
v_gene: TRBV5-4
j_gene: TRBJ2-5
CDR3aa: CASSQRLAGLETQYF
CDR3nt: TGTGCCAGCAGCCAACGACTAGCGGGCCTAGAGACCCAGTACTTC

abundance: NA
d_gene: TRBD2
len: 17
v_gene: TRBV6-5
j_gene: TRBJ2-2
CDR3aa: CASTYTRKRGETGELFF
CDR3nt: TGTGCCAGCACTTACACCCGGAAGCGGGGAGAAACCGGGGAGCTGTTTTTT

abundance: NA
d_gene: NA
len: 16
v_gene: TRBV6-2/TRBV6-3
j_gene: TRBJ1-5
CDR3aa: CASTLPSGQINQPQHF
CDR3nt: TGTGCCAGCACCCTACCTTCCGGACAAATAAATCAGCCCCAGCATTTT

abundance: many
d_gene: TRBD1
len: 15
v_gene: TRBV9
j_gene: TRBJ1-1
CDR3aa: CASSANRGGNTEAFF
CDR3nt: TGTGCCAGCAGCGCCAACAGGGGCGGGAACACTGAAGCTTTCTTT

abundance: NA
d_gene: TRBD1
len: 15
v_gene: TRBV9
j_gene: TRBJ2-1
CDR3aa: CASSVEGTGDDEQFF
CDR3nt: TGTGCCAGCAGCGTGGAAGGGACAGGGGACGATGAGCAGTTCTTC

abundance: NA
d_gene: NA
len: 15
v_gene: TRBV19
j_gene: TRBJ1-2
CDR3aa: CASSVDRDLFYGYTF
CDR3nt: TGTGCCAGTAGTGTAGATCGGGATCTTTTCTATGGCTACACCTTC

abundance: many
d_gene: NA
len: 14
v_gene: TRBV5-1
j_gene: TRBJ2-3
CDR3aa: CASSRDHSTDTQYF
CDR3nt: TGCGCCAGCAGCCGGGATCATAGCACAGATACGCAGTATTTT

abundance: NA
d_gene: NA
len: 11
v_gene: TRBV10-3
j_gene: TRBJ2-5
CDR3aa: CAIGEGETQCF
CDR3nt: TGTGCCATCGGTGAAGGGGAGACCCAGTGCTTC

abundance: many
d_gene: TRBD1
len: 15
v_gene: TRBV20-1
j_gene: TRBJ1-6
CDR3aa: CSARDRRQGASPLHF
CDR3nt: TGCAGTGCTAGAGATCGGAGACAGGGTGCTTCACCCCTCCACTTT

abundance: many
d_gene: TRBD1
len: 16
v_gene: TRBV5-8
j_gene: TRBJ1-1
CDR3aa: CASKKGQPLMNTEAFF
CDR3nt: TGTGCCAGCAAGAAGGGACAGCCCCTCATGAACACTGAAGCTTTCTTT

abundance: many
d_gene: TRBD1
len: 15
v_gene: TRBV12-3/TRBV12-4
j_gene: TRBJ1-2
CDR3aa: CASSQRGREVYGYTF
CDR3nt: TGTGCCAGCAGCCAAAGGGGGCGCGAAGTGTATGGCTACACCTTC

abundance: NA
d_gene: NA
len: 13
v_gene: TRBV24-1
j_gene: TRBJ2-7
CDR3aa: CAASGVTGGEQYF
CDR3nt: TGTGCCGCCAGTGGGGTTACGGGTGGCGAGCAGTACTTC

abundance: many
d_gene: NA
len: 14
v_gene: TRBV5-5
j_gene: TRBJ1-1
CDR3aa: CASSLIGTNTEAFF
CDR3nt: TGTGCCAGCAGCTTGATCGGGACTAACACTGAAGCTTTCTTT

abundance: many
d_gene: NA
len: 14
v_gene: TRBV6-1
j_gene: TRBJ1-2
CDR3aa: CATEDGGSGYGYTF
CDR3nt: TGTGCCACCGAGGACGGGGGCTCGGGGTATGGCTACACCTTC

abundance: many
d_gene: NA
len: 16
v_gene: TRBV5-5
j_gene: TRBJ1-2
CDR3aa: CASSLVATGPGNGYTF
CDR3nt: TGTGCCAGCAGCTTGGTGGCGACAGGACCGGGAAATGGCTACACCTTC

abundance: NA
d_gene: TRBD1
len: 14
v_gene: TRBV10-3
j_gene: TRBJ2-7
CDR3aa: CAISPGQGAYEQYF
CDR3nt: TGTGCCATCAGTCCGGGACAGGGGGCCTACGAGCAGTACTTC

abundance: medium-sized
d_gene: NA
len: 11
v_gene: TRBV15
j_gene: TRBJ1-2
CDR3aa: CATSATGGYTF
CDR3nt: TGTGCCACCAGCGCAACGGGGGGCTACACCTTC

abundance: NA
d_gene: NA
len: 14
v_gene: TRBV19
j_gene: TRBJ2-1
CDR3aa: CASTPTRWRDEQFF
CDR3nt: TGTGCCAGTACACCGACGAGGTGGCGGGATGAGCAGTTCTTC

abundance: many
d_gene: NA
len: 16
v_gene: TRBV18
j_gene: TRBJ1-6
CDR3aa: CASSRSTSTNNSPLHF
CDR3nt: TGTGCCAGCTCACGATCAACATCTACCAATAATTCACCCCTCCACTTT

abundance: NA
d_gene: TRBD2
len: 17
v_gene: TRBV5-1
j_gene: TRBJ2-7
CDR3aa: CASSHGQGLAGTYEQYF
CDR3nt: TGCGCCAGCAGCCACGGACAGGGACTAGCGGGAACCTACGAGCAGTACTTC

abundance: many
d_gene: TRBD2
len: 15
v_gene: TRBV12-3/TRBV12-4
j_gene: TRBJ2-7
CDR3aa: CASSPGTSGSYEQYF
CDR3nt: TGTGCCAGCAGTCCCGGGACTAGCGGCTCCTACGAGCAGTACTTC

abundance: few
d_gene: NA
len: 12
v_gene: TRBV27
j_gene: TRBJ1-1
CDR3aa: CASSWYSGPAFF
CDR3nt: TGTGCCAGCAGTTGGTATTCGGGGCCAGCTTTCTTT

abundance: many
d_gene: NA
len: 13
v_gene: TRBV7-2
j_gene: TRBJ1-2
CDR3aa: CASSLTVDYGYTF
CDR3nt: TGTGCCAGCAGCTTAACGGTGGATTATGGCTACACCTTC

abundance: many
d_gene: NA
len: 15
v_gene: TRBV6-5
j_gene: TRBJ2-7
CDR3aa: CASSYAKLGSYEQYF
CDR3nt: TGTGCCAGCAGTTACGCGAAACTGGGCTCCTACGAGCAGTACTTC

abundance: NA
d_gene: NA
len: 13
v_gene: TRBV2
j_gene: TRBJ1-1
CDR3aa: CASTLQGNTEAFF
CDR3nt: TGTGCCAGCACCTTACAGGGAAACACTGAAGCTTTCTTT

abundance: NA
d_gene: NA
len: 14
v_gene: TRBV10-3
j_gene: TRBJ1-1
CDR3aa: CASSYSGAPTEAFF
CDR3nt: TGTGCCAGCAGTTACTCGGGGGCACCCACTGAAGCTTTCTTT

abundance: many
d_gene: NA
len: 13
v_gene: TRBV20-1
j_gene: TRBJ1-3
CDR3aa: CSVGRDSGNTIYF
CDR3nt: TGCAGTGTGGGGCGAGACTCTGGAAACACCATATATTTT

abundance: many
d_gene: NA
len: 15
v_gene: TRBV2
j_gene: TRBJ1-4
CDR3aa: CATREDQITNEKLFF
CDR3nt: TGTGCCACTCGGGAGGATCAGATAACTAATGAAAAACTGTTTTTT

abundance: NA
d_gene: NA
len: 15
v_gene: TRBV11-2
j_gene: TRBJ2-5
CDR3aa: CASSFRLSQGETQYF
CDR3nt: TGTGCCAGCAGCTTCCGACTAAGCCAGGGAGAGACCCAGTACTTC

abundance: NA
d_gene: TRBD1
len: 18
v_gene: TRBV12-3/TRBV12-4
j_gene: TRBJ2-2
CDR3aa: CASSEGQGAFQGTGELFF
CDR3nt: TGTGCCAGCAGTGAGGGACAGGGGGCGTTCCAGGGCACCGGGGAGCTGTTTTTT

abundance: few
d_gene: NA
len: 16
v_gene: TRBV9
j_gene: TRBJ1-6
CDR3aa: CASSADSASYNSPLHF
CDR3nt: TGTGCCAGCAGCGCCGACAGCGCCTCCTATAATTCACCCCTCCACTTT

abundance: many
d_gene: NA
len: 14
v_gene: TRBV7-9
j_gene: TRBJ2-2
CDR3aa: CASSVGTITGELFF
CDR3nt: TGTGCCAGCAGCGTCGGGACGATCACCGGGGAGCTGTTTTTT

abundance: NA
d_gene: NA
len: 14
v_gene: TRBV15
j_gene: TRBJ2-6
CDR3aa: CATSRGLTANVLTF
CDR3nt: TGTGCCACCAGCAGAGGTTTGACAGCCAACGTCCTGACTTTC

abundance: once
d_gene: TRBD2
len: 12
v_gene: TRBV20-1
j_gene: TRBJ2-7
CDR3aa: CSAKREIYEQYF
CDR3nt: TGCAGTGCGAAGCGGGAGATCTACGAGCAGTACTTC

abundance: many
d_gene: TRBD1
len: 16
v_gene: TRBV20-1
j_gene: TRBJ1-2
CDR3aa: CSARQPGTVAYYGYTF
CDR3nt: TGCAGTGCTAGACAACCCGGGACAGTAGCTTACTATGGCTACACCTTC

abundance: many
d_gene: NA
len: 12
v_gene: TRBV20-1
j_gene: TRBJ1-2
CDR3aa: CSAGKANYGYTF
CDR3nt: TGCAGTGCTGGAAAGGCTAACTATGGCTACACCTTC

abundance: many
d_gene: NA
len: 14
v_gene: TRBV7-2
j_gene: TRBJ2-3
CDR3aa: CASSLTPTTDTQYF
CDR3nt: TGTGCCAGCAGCTTGACCCCAACCACAGATACGCAGTATTTT

abundance: many
d_gene: TRBD2
len: 16
v_gene: TRBV12-3/TRBV12-4
j_gene: TRBJ2-7
CDR3aa: CASSRYTSGILYEQYF
CDR3nt: TGTGCCAGCAGTCGATATACTAGCGGGATCCTTTACGAGCAGTACTTC

abundance: many
d_gene: NA
len: 13
v_gene: TRBV12-3/TRBV12-4
j_gene: TRBJ1-2
CDR3aa: CASSPQVNYGYTF
CDR3nt: TGTGCCAGCAGCCCACAGGTTAACTATGGCTACACCTTC

abundance: few
d_gene: TRBD1
len: 15
v_gene: TRBV6-1
j_gene: TRBJ1-2
CDR3aa: CASSSTGTGGYGYTF
CDR3nt: TGTGCCAGCAGTTCGACCGGGACAGGGGGCTATGGCTACACCTTC

abundance: NA
d_gene: NA
len: 14
v_gene: TRBV25-1
j_gene: TRBJ2-3
CDR3aa: CASSEWSSTDTQYF
CDR3nt: TGTGCCAGCAGTGAATGGAGCAGCACAGATACGCAGTATTTT

abundance: many
d_gene: TRBD1
len: 13
v_gene: TRBV6-1
j_gene: TRBJ1-2
CDR3aa: CASGNRGANGYTF
CDR3nt: TGTGCCAGCGGGAACAGGGGGGCAAATGGCTACACCTTC

abundance: many
d_gene: NA
len: 19
v_gene: TRBV10-3
j_gene: TRBJ1-6
CDR3aa: CAILGRDFDQRMNNSPLHF
CDR3nt: TGTGCCATCCTTGGGCGGGACTTCGACCAGAGAATGAATAATTCACCCCTCCACTTT

abundance: NA
d_gene: NA
len: 15
v_gene: TRBV7-9
j_gene: TRBJ1-4
CDR3aa: CASSLGGREYEKLFF
CDR3nt: TGTGCCAGCAGCTTAGGCGGCAGGGAATACGAAAAACTGTTTTTT

abundance: NA
d_gene: NA
len: 13
v_gene: TRBV7-2
j_gene: TRBJ2-7
CDR3aa: CASSLPPGVEQYF
CDR3nt: TGCGCCAGCAGCTTACCCCCGGGAGTCGAGCAGTACTTC

abundance: many
d_gene: TRBD1
len: 15
v_gene: TRBV5-1
j_gene: TRBJ2-1
CDR3aa: CASSKTGETYNEQFF
CDR3nt: TGCGCCAGCAGCAAGACAGGGGAGACTTACAATGAGCAGTTCTTC

abundance: many
d_gene: NA
len: 15
v_gene: TRBV15
j_gene: TRBJ2-7
CDR3aa: CATSTVTGTGYEQYF
CDR3nt: TGTGCCACCAGCACCGTTACCGGGACGGGCTACGAGCAGTACTTC

abundance: many
d_gene: TRBD1
len: 16
v_gene: TRBV4-2
j_gene: TRBJ1-6
CDR3aa: CASSPGQGAWVSPLHF
CDR3nt: TGTGCCAGCAGCCCCGGACAGGGGGCTTGGGTATCACCCCTCCACTTT

abundance: many
d_gene: NA
len: 11
v_gene: TRBV6-1
j_gene: TRBJ1-1
CDR3aa: CASLRVTEAFF
CDR3nt: TGTGCCAGCTTGAGGGTCACTGAAGCTTTCTTT

abundance: medium-sized
d_gene: NA
len: 12
v_gene: TRBV7-2
j_gene: TRBJ1-2
CDR3aa: CASSPRTGGYTF
CDR3nt: TGTGCCAGCAGCCCCCGGACGGGAGGCTACACCTTC

abundance: many
d_gene: NA
len: 14
v_gene: TRBV7-2
j_gene: TRBJ2-5
CDR3aa: CASSLYSARETQYF
CDR3nt: TGTGCCAGCAGCCTATACTCAGCGAGAGAGACCCAGTACTTC